These T cell receptor beta chains were read from a single sample in a study of cytomegalovirus exposure and HLA in healthy donors. Here immunoSEQ multiplex PCR was the method, and the copy in TCRdb shows in-frame clones only, minus some. The data contain about 120,000 clones, over 60% of them singletons. Sequenced material: PBMCs. Every receptor here comes from a woman aged 60-75 years in good health and CMV-seropositive. Both conserved end residues are part of each CDR3. The D gene is left open where the match is weak. Clone size is stated in some rows and not others, as once, few, many or a class when expanded.

NA	NA	TRBV6-5	TRBJ1-4	CASSSAGGTNEKLFF	TGTGCCAGCAGTTCTGCGGGGGGAACTAATGAAAAACTGTTTTTT
TRBD2	NA	TRBV18	TRBJ2-1	CASSAGTSPPGNEQFF	TGTGCCAGCTCTGCTGGGACTAGCCCCCCGGGCAATGAGCAGTTCTTC
NA	NA	TRBV19	TRBJ1-5	CASSPWGGGVGNQPQHF	TGTGCCAGTAGTCCCTGGGGTGGAGGCGTGGGCAATCAGCCCCAGCATTTT
TRBD2	NA	TRBV25-1	TRBJ2-1	CASSEYGGSAYDEQFF	TGTGCCAGCAGTGAATACGGCGGGAGCGCTTACGATGAGCAGTTCTTC
NA	NA	TRBV7-2	TRBJ2-7	CASSLGTGSFYEQYF	TGTGCCAGCAGCTTAGGAACGGGGTCTTTCTACGAGCAGTACTTC
NA	many	TRBV7-9	TRBJ1-1	CASSLAPPGTEAFF	TGTGCCAGCAGCTTAGCCCCTCCGGGGACTGAAGCTTTCTTT
NA	NA	TRBV6-1	TRBJ2-3	CATVLARATTDTQYF	TGTGCCACCGTCCTTGCCAGGGCAACCACAGATACGCAGTATTTT
TRBD1	few	TRBV28	TRBJ1-4	CASSSEGTANEKLFF	TGTGCCAGCAGTTCCGAAGGGACAGCTAATGAAAAACTGTTTTTT
NA	once	TRBV4-1	TRBJ2-1	CASSQDAASWDNEQFF	TGCGCCAGCAGCCAAGATGCGGCTAGCTGGGACAATGAGCAGTTCTTC
NA	few	TRBV7-3	TRBJ1-1	CASSFGGRGTEAFF	TGTGCCAGCAGCTTCGGGGGGCGAGGGACTGAAGCTTTCTTT
TRBD2	few	TRBV27	TRBJ2-7	CASTRSGRVFYEQYF	TGTGCCAGCACCCGGAGCGGGAGGGTTTTTTACGAGCAGTACTTC
NA	NA	TRBV11-3	TRBJ1-1	CASTQTGINTEAFF	TGTGCCAGCACCCAGACAGGAATCAACACTGAAGCTTTCTTT
NA	NA	TRBV14	TRBJ1-1	CASSQDYRGIDTEAFF	TGTGCCAGCAGCCAAGATTATAGAGGAATAGACACTGAAGCTTTCTTT
NA	NA	TRBV6-5	TRBJ1-5	CASSYSGVLNQPQHF	TGTGCCAGCAGTTACTCGGGAGTCCTCAATCAGCCCCAGCATTTT
TRBD1	once	TRBV5-1	TRBJ2-7	CASSSGTGGHEQYF	TGCGCCAGCAGCTCGGGGACAGGGGGCCACGAGCAGTACTTC
TRBD2	once	TRBV10-3	TRBJ2-3	CAIRATSGSTDTQYF	TGTGCCATCAGAGCCACTAGCGGAAGCACAGATACGCAGTATTTT
NA	NA	TRBV10-1	TRBJ2-1	CASKYDWIFGNEQFF	TGCGCCAGCAAGTACGACTGGATCTTTGGGAATGAGCAGTTCTTC
NA	once	TRBV6-6	TRBJ2-4	CASSRTELAKNIQYF	TGTGCCAGCAGTCGGACTGAGCTAGCCAAAAACATTCAGTACTTC
NA	NA	TRBV27	TRBJ1-1	CATMTVLHTEAFF	TGTGCCACTATGACAGTTTTACACACTGAAGCTTTCTTT
NA	NA	TRBV30	TRBJ1-2	CAWIRGSYDGYTF	TGTGCCTGGATTAGGGGGAGCTACGATGGCTACACCTTC
NA	few	TRBV6-5	TRBJ1-3	CASSITGYPGNTIYF	TGTGCCAGCAGTATAACAGGGTACCCTGGAAACACCATATATTTT
TRBD1	NA	TRBV19	TRBJ2-7	CASTRTGGIYEQYF	TGTGCCAGTACTCGGACAGGGGGCATCTACGAGCAGTACTTC
NA	NA	TRBV9	TRBJ1-2	CASSVDQLNYGYTF	TGTGCCAGCAGCGTAGACCAACTAAACTATGGCTACACCTTC
NA	NA	TRBV28	TRBJ2-5	CASSLPRSGKETQYF	TGTGCCAGCAGTTTGCCCCGGTCCGGGAAAGAGACCCAGTACTTC
NA	NA	TRBV9	TRBJ1-2	CASSVTDRELYGYTF	TGTGCCAGCAGCGTAACCGACAGAGAGCTCTATGGCTACACCTTC
NA	NA	TRBV19	TRBJ2-5	CASNRQLQETQYF	TGTGCCAGTAATAGACAGTTACAAGAGACCCAGTACTTC
NA	NA	TRBV7-2	TRBJ1-2	CASSLAGSYGYTF	TGTGCCAGCAGCTTAGCCGGGTCCTATGGCTACACCTTC
TRBD2	NA	TRBV5-1	TRBJ2-7	CASSPAGGPGEQYF	TGCGCCAGCAGCCCGGCGGGAGGGCCGGGCGAGCAGTACTTC
NA	NA	TRBV29-1	TRBJ2-5	CSAGRARVVQETQYF	TGCAGCGCCGGACGGGCCAGGGTCGTCCAAGAGACCCAGTACTTC
TRBD1	once	TRBV7-9	TRBJ2-6	CASSLLNRGSSGANVLTF	TGTGCCAGCAGCTTACTCAACAGGGGTAGCTCTGGGGCCAACGTCCTGACTTTC
NA	NA	TRBV28	TRBJ2-5	CASSSIHETQYF	TGTGCCAGCAGTTCAATTCATGAGACCCAGTACTTC
NA	NA	TRBV28	TRBJ2-7	CASSLEFGGVGEQYF	TGTGCCAGCAGTTTAGAGTTCGGAGGGGTAGGCGAGCAGTACTTC
NA	few	TRBV15	TRBJ2-1	CATSRATGLRNEQFF	TGTGCCACCAGCAGGGCGACAGGCTTGAGGAATGAGCAGTTCTTC
TRBD1	few	TRBV14	TRBJ2-4	CASSQDEWTGTKNIQYF	TGTGCCAGCAGCCAAGATGAATGGACAGGGACCAAAAACATTCAGTACTTC
TRBD2	NA	TRBV27	TRBJ2-7	CASSSTSGFYEQYF	TGTGCCAGCAGCTCGACTAGCGGGTTCTACGAGCAGTACTTC
TRBD2	NA	TRBV19	TRBJ2-1	CASSWRWSTSEYNEQFF	TGTGCCAGTAGTTGGCGGTGGTCGACTAGCGAATACAATGAGCAGTTCTTC
TRBD1	NA	TRBV4-1	TRBJ1-5	CASSLERTGYSNQPQHF	TGCGCCAGCAGCCTAGAGAGGACAGGGTATAGCAATCAGCCCCAGCATTTT
TRBD1	NA	TRBV18	TRBJ1-1	CASSERTGPTEAFF	TGTGCCAGCTCAGAACGGACAGGGCCAACTGAAGCTTTCTTT
NA	NA	TRBV6-5	TRBJ1-1	CASSLGTGTPEAFF	TGTGCCAGCAGTTTAGGGACCGGGACACCTGAAGCTTTCTTT
NA	NA	TRBV7-9	TRBJ2-7	CASSFRATGPGDEQYF	TGTGCCAGCAGTTTCCGAGCTACGGGCCCGGGGGACGAGCAGTACTTC
NA	NA	TRBV12-5	TRBJ1-6	CASGLEAGESPLHF	TGTGCTAGTGGTTTGGAGGCAGGGGAATCACCCCTCCACTTT
NA	NA	TRBV19	TRBJ2-1	CASRTGVYNEQFF	TGTGCCAGTAGAACAGGTGTCTACAATGAGCAGTTCTTC